The T cell receptor (beta chain) under discussion was sequenced for a study of cytomegalovirus exposure and HLA in healthy donors. Study conclusions and caveats: In vitro assays verified that three CMV-associated chains recognized CMV antigens specifically.

V lost 2 bases and J lost 3, with 11 bases in between. Per the germline V gene, CDR1 is SGHRS and CDR2 is YFSETQ. This CDR3 spans 15 amino acids. As concerns this clone: Its antigen is not identified. Other DNA sequences in the same sample also yield this CDR3.

Sequencing was performed with immunoSEQ multiplex PCR; in TCRdb, only in-frame clones are kept and a portion is missing. The table includes approximately 100,000 clones, 88% detected once. The specimen sequenced was PBMCs. This sequence originates from a young woman in good health and CMV-seronegative. The J gene is TRBJ2-2, the V gene TRBV5-1; tentative D call: TRBD2 (5 bases). The CDR3 sequence is CASSFSGADTGELFF. The CDR3 nucleotides read TGCGCCAGCAGCTTCAGCGGAGCGGACACCGGGGAGCTGTTTTTT. Full variable domain (rest looked up from reference TRBV5-1 and TRBJ2-2): KAGVTQTPRYLIKTRGQQVTLSCSPISGHRSVSWYQQTPGQGLQFLFEYFSETQRNKGNFPGRFSGRQFSNSRSEMNVSTLELGDSALYLCASSFSGADTGELFFGEGSRLTVL.